The T cell receptor beta chain under discussion was sequenced for a study of T cells after yellow fever vaccination (dated by TCRdb to the late 2010s). Notes on the research overall: The SMART-Seq v4 Ultra Low Input RNA kit was used to prepare libraries from fractions with low cell numbers. Two healthy male donors made up the cohort, one aged 18 to 30 years and the other aged 30 to 40 years. To follow T-cell clones before and after primary and booster YFV17D yellow fever vaccination, bulk TCR alpha and beta repertoires were sequenced over time. Blood samples were taken at several timepoints before and after primary and secondary immunization, and bulk PBMC replicates and cell subsets were isolated. Overall study outcomes, separate from this receptor: The secondary T-cell response was found to be weaker but faster than the primary response, with a peak reached on day 5 rather than on day 15. A small share of clonotypes was detected in both CD4 and CD8 compartments, with the overlap likely arising from convergent recombination. Because the study included only two donors, the extent to which the findings can be generalized is limited. Because abundant contaminating clonotypes from the bulk population could be contained in FACS-sorted repertoires, computational filtering was required. Most clones expanded after primary vaccination (approximately 97% of CD4 and around nine tenths of CD8) were re-detected after the booster, suggesting that broad memory maintenance occurred.

The junction shows trimming of 4 bases on V and 2 bases on J, plus 14 bases between the germline ends. The cysteine opens and the phenylalanine closes a CDR3 of 16 amino acids. Only the CDR3 part of the read is kept: 48 bases, read in frame from the first base. Read against the paper, the sample's treatment or condition label means: live attenuated yellow fever vaccine strain. At each blood-draw timepoint, two biological replicates of bulk PBMCs were obtained. A standard Ficoll-Paque protocol was used to isolate PBMCs from peripheral blood. TriZol was used to extract RNA from bulk PBMCs, from CD4 and CD8 fractions, and from dextramer-positive and dextramer-negative fractions. TCR cDNA was synthesized by 5'RACE template switching, through which a universal primer site and unique molecular identifiers were introduced. Priming of cDNA synthesis was performed from both the TCR alpha and TCR beta constant segments. Library amplification used two PCR steps, and the second PCR step added sample barcodes and sequencing adapters. Sequencing of libraries was performed on Illumina HiSeq 2500 (2x100 bp) or NovaSeq (2x150 bp). The original pipeline was this. MIGEC was used to demultiplex reads and collapse the reads into UMI consensus sequences, and MiXCR was used for V(D)J alignment. Clonotypes responding to the vaccine were identified with edgeR on replicate PBMC samples, with the criteria of FDR below 0.01 and a log2 fold change above 5 up to day 15. CD4 or CD8 identity was assigned to each bulk clonotype according to whether the clonotype was present at higher abundance in the sequenced CD4 repertoire or the sequenced CD8 repertoire. The public reads were run again by TCRdb, first through fastp at Q25 and then through MiXCR, and only productive beta chains were kept. CDR3 protein sequences are deduplicated, and each keeps its most common genes and DNA. These V and J calls originate from TCRdb's pipeline instead of the authors' own analysis. The sample yields 620,000 or so distinct CDR3 sequences; roughly a sixth were counted once. In total, the top ten clones hold 15% to 20% of the sample.

With regard to this clonotype: Its antigen target is currently unknown. No base-level quality is on record; no much larger clone is a single base apart.

Recombination joined TRBV12-3 or TRBV12-4 with TRBJ2-2, with a weak D call of TRBD1 (6 bases match). The input for sequencing was PBMCs, taken roughly 5 days after the first yellow fever vaccination. This receptor was taken from a man between 18 and 29 years old who received the YFV17D yellow fever vaccine. The nucleotide sequence reads TGTGCCAGCAGTTCCGGGACACGGAGAAACACCGGGGAGCTGTTTTTT. This yields the protein CASSSGTRRNTGELFF.